The 20 T cell receptor beta chains listed next were all sequenced from one sample in a study of blood T cell repertoires in COVID-19. The repertoire was sequenced with immunoSEQ multiplex PCR; TCRdb's copy has only in-frame clones and lacks some. This sample has 150,000 to 200,000 clones; roughly 79% occur once, and the top ten carry 22%. Material for sequencing was peripheral blood. Receptor source: a woman at least 80 years old with acute or convalescent COVID-19.

This clone was seen a few times. Here the CDR3 reads CASRDRLYNEKLFF. The CDR3 DNA is TGTGCCAGCAGGGACAGGCTTTATAATGAAAAACTGTTTTTT. V gene TRBV6-5 combines with J gene TRBJ1-4; 7 positions agree with TRBD1. The CDR3 totals 14 residues. The germline V gene has CDR1 MNHEY and CDR2 SVGAGI. Losses at the gene ends were 6 bases for V and 4 bases for J; bases not matched to a gene: 5.

This chain links TRBV6-5 with TRBJ2-3; tentative D call: TRBD2 (6 bases). This CDR3 region has 15 residues. Germline loops: CDR1 MNHEY, CDR2 SVGAGI. Trimming removed 0 bases from V and 7 bases from J, with 14 bases in between. CDR3 sequence: CASSYSEGSGNTQYF. The CDR3 nucleotides are TGTGCCAGCAGTTACTCGGAGGGGTCCGGGAATACGCAGTATTTT.

The V gene is TRBV7-2, the J gene TRBJ2-3, with D possibly matching TRBD1 (6 bases). Deletions cut 4 bases from V and 1 base from J, with 15 bases between. This CDR3 comprises 16 residues. The germline V gene has CDR1 SGHTA and CDR2 FQGNSA. CDR3 sequence reads: CASSSRGGAGTDTQYF. The CDR3 DNA is TGTGCCAGCAGCTCACGAGGGGGTGCCGGCACAGATACGCAGTATTTT.

This clone was seen once. The chain recombines TRBV11-2 with TRBJ2-1, with 8 bases identical to TRBD1. V was clipped by 5 bases and J by 6 bases; unmatched bases: 3. The CDR3 consists of 13 residues. Germline V gives CDR1 SGHAT, CDR2 FQNNGV. CDR3 DNA sequence: TGTGCCAGCAGCATGACAGGGGTCAATGAGCAGTTCTTC. Protein sequence: CASSMTGVNEQFF.

The chain combines TRBV6-5 with TRBJ1-1; D is unresolved. Trimming cost V 6 bases and J 5 bases, with 16 bases left between them. Germline CDR1 is MNHEY and CDR2 is SVGAGI. The CDR3 is made up of 14 amino acids. CDR3 coding DNA: TGTGCCAGCAGGCCTTCACGGTCGGGGACTGAAGCTTTCTTT. Protein sequence: CASRPSRSGTEAFF.

V usage is TRBV7-2 and J usage is TRBJ2-2; no clear D gene. V was clipped by 5 bases and J by 3 bases, with 10 bases between them. Per the germline V gene, CDR1 is SGHTA and CDR2 is FQGNSA. CDR3 length: 14 amino acids. CDR3 in amino acids: CASSVSVYTGELFF. CDR3 coding DNA: TGTGCCAGCAGCGTCTCTGTATACACCGGGGAGCTGTTTTTT.

V is TRBV5-5 and J is TRBJ1-1; TRBD1 agrees at 7 bases. The V segment lost 6 bases and the J segment 3 bases; nucleotides outside the gene matches: 20. CDR1 is SGHKS and CDR2 is YYEKEE in the germline V gene (reference sequence). The length of the CDR3 is 18 residues. CDR3 DNA sequence: TGTGCCAGCACCGTTCCCATCCGCAGTTCAACAGGGGACACTGAAGCTTTCTTT. It specifies CASTVPIRSSTGDTEAFF.

The chain has TRBV2 and TRBJ1-4; TRBD1 aligns across 7 bases. Germline-derived CDR1 and CDR2 are SNHLY and FYNNEI. The CDR3 loop spans 12 amino acids. V shed 4 bases and J 10 bases; nucleotides not matched to a gene: 3. CDR3: CASSGDSGKLFF. The CDR3 nucleotides are TGTGCCAGCAGTGGGGACAGTGGAAAACTGTTTTTT.

This chain links TRBV5-1 with TRBJ1-1; 10 bases match TRBD1. Germline CDR1 is SGHRS and CDR2 is YFSETQ. The CDR3 is made up of 14 amino acids. Germline trimming cut 4 bases from V and 5 bases from J; bases unmatched to any gene: 5. CDR3 residues: CASSRQGAGTEAFF. CDR3 DNA: TGCGCCAGCAGCCGACAGGGGGCAGGTACTGAAGCTTTCTTT. Drawing the rest from reference TRBV5-1 and TRBJ1-1, the complete variable domain is KAGVTQTPRYLIKTRGQQVTLSCSPISGHRSVSWYQQTPGQGLQFLFEYFSETQRNKGNFPGRFSGRQFSNSRSEMNVSTLELGDSALYLCASSRQGAGTEAFFGQGTRLTVV.

This sequence joins TRBV5-1 and TRBJ2-1; 8 nucleotides agree with TRBD1. V dropped 4 bases and J dropped 3; count of bases not matched to a gene: 3. The CDR3 runs to 14 residues. Germline V CDR1 and CDR2: SGHRS, YFSETQ. For the CDR3, the DNA is TGCGCCAGCAGCCAAGGACAGGGCTACAATGAGCAGTTCTTC. It translates to CASSQGQGYNEQFF.

This sequence joins TRBV6-2 or TRBV6-3 and TRBJ2-1; 10 bases agree with TRBD2. CDR1 and CDR2 from the germline V gene are MNHEY and SVGEGT. Trimming took 4 bases from V and 7 from J; bases not matched to a gene: 16. This CDR3 comprises 18 residues. CDR3 sequence reads: CASSLGVAGGVFWNEQFF. The CDR3, as DNA: TGTGCCAGCAGTTTGGGGGTAGCGGGAGGAGTATTTTGGAATGAGCAGTTCTTC.

The genes are TRBV4-1 and TRBJ2-7; D is perhaps TRBD2 (7 bases). Germline V gene data show CDR1 as MGHRA and CDR2 as YSYEKL. This CDR3 region has 18 residues. V was clipped by 1 base and J by 0 bases, with 19 bases between them. The CDR3: CASSQGGGPSGSSYEQYF. The DNA of the CDR3 is TGCGCCAGCAGCCAAGGAGGGGGGCCTAGCGGTAGCTCCTACGAGCAGTACTTC.

This rearrangement joins TRBV5-1 to TRBJ2-5; 8 bases are shared with TRBD2. CDR1 SGHRS and CDR2 YFSETQ come from the germline V gene. The CDR3 extends over 15 amino acids. V was pared by 1 base and J by 4 bases, with 6 bases of the junction left unmatched. CDR3 sequence: CASSLQREWSETQYF. The CDR3 nucleotides are TGCGCCAGCAGCTTGCAGCGGGAGTGGTCAGAGACCCAGTACTTC.

The CDR3 sequence is CASSVGDRDTYEQYF. Here the CDR3 DNA reads TGTGCCAGCAGCGTAGGGGACAGGGATACCTACGAGCAGTACTTC. The chain recombines TRBV9 with TRBJ2-7, with 9 bases that match TRBD1. The CDR3 extends over 15 amino acids. Germline V gives CDR1 SGDLS, CDR2 YYNGEE. Trimming removed 0 bases from V and 2 bases from J; junction bases left unmatched: 3.

The chain combines TRBV30 with TRBJ2-7; 9 bases match TRBD2. V lost 4 bases to trimming and J lost 3 bases; unmatched junction nucleotides: 7. This CDR3 contains 14 residues. Germline loops: CDR1 GTSNPN, CDR2 SVGIG (reference sequence). CDR3 protein: CAWTPRLAVYEQYF. In nucleotides, the CDR3 is TGTGCCTGGACCCCTAGACTAGCGGTCTACGAGCAGTACTTC. The full variable domain, in which reference TRBV30 and TRBJ2-7 provide the parts outside the CDR3, is SQTIHQWPATLVQPVGSPLSLECTVEGTSNPNLYWYRQAAGRGLQLLFYSVGIGQISSEVPQNLSASRPQDRQFILSSKKLLLSDSGFYLCAWTPRLAVYEQYFGPGTRLTVT.

This clone was seen a single time. The V gene is TRBV10-2, the J gene TRBJ2-7; 8 bases are shared with TRBD1. The CDR3 loop spans 12 amino acids. The J segment lost 5 bases and the V segment lost 9 bases, leaving 6 bases of the junction unmatched. Germline lookup yields CDR1 WSHSY and CDR2 SAAADI. CDR3 nucleotides: TGCGCCAGTGGGCAGGGGGCCAACGAGCAGTACTTC. It specifies CASGQGANEQYF.

The CDR3 nucleotides are TGTGCCAGCATTCGGGGGAACACTGAAGCTTTCTTT. Amino acids: CASIRGNTEAFF. V usage is TRBV6-5 and J usage is TRBJ1-1; no definite D call. Germline CDR1 is MNHEY and CDR2 is SVGAGI. The CDR3 runs 12 residues. With 7 bases removed from V and 1 base from J, the gap between germline ends came to 7 bases.

This clone was counted a few times. CDR3 protein: CASSILSGRGTTTDTQYF. DNA for the CDR3: TGTGCCAGTAGTATACTCAGCGGGAGGGGAACGACGACAGATACGCAGTATTTT. This sequence joins TRBV19 and TRBJ2-3; 10 nucleotides line up with TRBD2. The germline gives CDR1 LNHDA, CDR2 SQIVND (reference sequence). V was clipped by 2 bases and J by 3 bases; unmatched bases: 11. There are 18 residues in the CDR3. The full variable domain, completed using reference TRBV19 and TRBJ2-3, is DGGITQSPKYLFRKEGQNVTLSCEQNLNHDAMYWYRQDPGQGLRLIYYSQIVNDFQKGDIAEGYSVSREKKESFPLTVTSAQKNPTAFYLCASSILSGRGTTTDTQYFGPGTRLTVL.

This rearrangement joins TRBV6-5 to TRBJ1-1; D call uncertain. CDR1 and CDR2 (germline): MNHEY, SVGAGI. Trimming removed 5 bases at V and 8 bases at J, with 9 bases between. CDR3 length: 11 amino acids. For the CDR3, the DNA is TGTGCCAGCAGTAGGCGACTAGAAGCTTTCTTT. This translates into CASSRRLEAFF.

The chain uses TRBV29-1 and TRBJ2-5, with 7 bases aligning to TRBD2. CDR3 length equals 13 residues. CDR1 and CDR2 (germline): SQVTM, ANQGSEA. The junction had 7 bases not matched to a gene; V was cut back by 4 bases and J by 5 bases. CDR3 coding DNA: TGCAGCGTTGTCCGGACTAGAGGGGAGACCCAGTACTTC. This encodes CSVVRTRGETQYF.